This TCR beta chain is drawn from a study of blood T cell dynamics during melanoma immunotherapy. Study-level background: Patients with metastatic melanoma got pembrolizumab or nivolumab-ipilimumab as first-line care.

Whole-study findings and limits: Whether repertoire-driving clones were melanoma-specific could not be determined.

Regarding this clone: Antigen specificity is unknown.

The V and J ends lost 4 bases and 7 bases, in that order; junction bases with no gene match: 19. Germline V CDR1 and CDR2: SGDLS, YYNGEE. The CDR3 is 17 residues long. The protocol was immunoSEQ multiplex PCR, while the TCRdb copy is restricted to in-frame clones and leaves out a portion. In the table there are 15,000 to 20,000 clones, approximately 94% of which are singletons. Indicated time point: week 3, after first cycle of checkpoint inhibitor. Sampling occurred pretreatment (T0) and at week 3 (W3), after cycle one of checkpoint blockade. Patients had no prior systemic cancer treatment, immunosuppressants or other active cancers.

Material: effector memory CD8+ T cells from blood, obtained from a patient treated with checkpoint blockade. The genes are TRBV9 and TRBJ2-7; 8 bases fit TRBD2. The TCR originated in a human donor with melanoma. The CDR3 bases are TGTGCCAGCAGCCCCAGCGGGAGTACCCTCCACTTCGCGGAGCAGTACTTC. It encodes CASSPSGSTLHFAEQYF.